A selection of T cell receptor beta chains follows, all from one sample in a study of shared clonotypes between healthy human individuals. Sequenced by immunoSEQ multiplex PCR; TCRdb stores in-frame clones only, minus some. The sample holds about 2 million clones, about 95% seen once. Material for sequencing was naive CD4+ T cells sorted from blood. The source of these receptors is a man aged 18 to 29 in good health. Each CDR3 is given with its conserved first and last residue. Fields, in order: clone size, D gene, V gene, J gene, CDR3 DNA, CDR3 protein. A D gene is named only where the DNA matches it firmly. A clone size is listed for some rows: how often the clone was seen (once, few, many), or a class if it is expanded.

clone_size: .; d_call: .; v_call: TRBV30; j_call: TRBJ2-3; cdr3_nt: TGTGCCTCCAGAAGACTAGGGTTAACAGATACGCAGTATTTT; cdr3_aa: CASRRLGLTDTQYF
clone_size: .; d_call: TRBD1; v_call: TRBV6-5; j_call: TRBJ1-1; cdr3_nt: TGTGCCAGCACCGGACAGGGAGGAGAAGCTTTCTTT; cdr3_aa: CASTGQGGEAFF
clone_size: .; d_call: .; v_call: TRBV25-1; j_call: TRBJ1-2; cdr3_nt: TGTGCCAGCAGTGCCTCCCGCGGGAAATATGGCTACACCTTC; cdr3_aa: CASSASRGKYGYTF
clone_size: once; d_call: TRBD2; v_call: TRBV5-1; j_call: TRBJ2-3; cdr3_nt: TGCGCCAGCAGCTTGGCCCCTAGCGGGAGCACAGATACGCAGTATTTT; cdr3_aa: CASSLAPSGSTDTQYF
clone_size: .; d_call: .; v_call: TRBV6-5; j_call: TRBJ1-2; cdr3_nt: TGTGCCAGCAGTTACTCAAGACGGGGCTATGGCTACACCTTC; cdr3_aa: CASSYSRRGYGYTF
clone_size: .; d_call: TRBD1; v_call: TRBV29-1; j_call: TRBJ1-2; cdr3_nt: TGCAGCGTTGACCAGGGACAGGGTAGGAACTATGGCTACACCTTC; cdr3_aa: CSVDQGQGRNYGYTF
clone_size: .; d_call: .; v_call: TRBV7-2; j_call: TRBJ2-7; cdr3_nt: TGTGCCAGCAGCTTAGCACAATACGAGCAGTACTTC; cdr3_aa: CASSLAQYEQYF
clone_size: once; d_call: .; v_call: TRBV11-2; j_call: TRBJ2-5; cdr3_nt: TGTGCCAGCAGCTTAGATCTGATGGTTTTTCAAGAGACCCAGTACTTC; cdr3_aa: CASSLDLMVFQETQYF
clone_size: .; d_call: TRBD1; v_call: TRBV2; j_call: TRBJ2-7; cdr3_nt: TGTGCCAGCAGTGACCCGGGACAGGGATTGGGGGAGCAGTACTTC; cdr3_aa: CASSDPGQGLGEQYF
clone_size: .; d_call: .; v_call: TRBV5-1; j_call: TRBJ2-2; cdr3_nt: TGCGCCAGCAGCTTATCTGACGCCGGGGAGCTGTTTTTT; cdr3_aa: CASSLSDAGELFF
clone_size: .; d_call: .; v_call: TRBV5-4; j_call: TRBJ1-1; cdr3_nt: TGTGCCAGCAGCTTCCAGGAGAACACTGAAGCTTTCTTT; cdr3_aa: CASSFQENTEAFF
clone_size: .; d_call: .; v_call: TRBV5-1; j_call: TRBJ2-7; cdr3_nt: TGCGCCAGCAGCTTTCACCCAGGGGCACCATTGTACGAGCAGTACTTC; cdr3_aa: CASSFHPGAPLYEQYF
clone_size: .; d_call: .; v_call: TRBV6-5; j_call: TRBJ1-1; cdr3_nt: TGTGCCAGCAGTTACTTACAGCACACTGAAGCTTTCTTT; cdr3_aa: CASSYLQHTEAFF
clone_size: .; d_call: .; v_call: TRBV10-1; j_call: TRBJ2-7; cdr3_nt: TGCGCCAGCAGCCCCCGGGGCCTAGGGCACTACGAGCAGTACTTC; cdr3_aa: CASSPRGLGHYEQYF
clone_size: .; d_call: TRBD2; v_call: TRBV7-8; j_call: TRBJ2-1; cdr3_nt: TGTGCCAGCAGCTTCATGCGGACTAGCGGGGGGGCCTACAATGAGCAGTTCTTC; cdr3_aa: CASSFMRTSGGAYNEQFF
clone_size: .; d_call: TRBD1; v_call: TRBV5-1; j_call: TRBJ1-2; cdr3_nt: TGCGCCAGCAGCTTGGAGGCAGGGGGTAACTATGGCTACACCTTC; cdr3_aa: CASSLEAGGNYGYTF